This T cell receptor beta chain was identified in a study of identical twins. The V end was cut by 5 bases, the J end by 2 bases, with 16 bases between. Looked up from germline, CDR1 is SGHTA and CDR2 is FQGNSA. The CDR3 loop spans 15 amino acids. From the 5' RACE reads, TCRdb called clonotypes with MiXCR, one entry per CDR3 protein. The repertoire has about 220,000 distinct CDR3 sequences, 5% to 7% of them found once; the top ten carry 13% to 15%. The same data also contributed to another study, on T cells expressing NK-cell markers. That paper adds: In several donors, dominant clonotypes made up about 28.3-65% of CD3+CD56-NKG2C+ cells.

The sample comprised CD8+ T cells sorted from blood. This chain uses TRBV7-2 with TRBJ2-7; D is uncertain. The receptor comes from a woman under 30 in good health. The CDR3 DNA reads as TGTGCCAGCAGCCTGTACGGATCCGATCCCTACGAGCAGTACTTC. Amino acids: CASSLYGSDPYEQYF.